The T cell receptor beta chain described here comes from a study of blood T cells in healthy people across ages. A note on this clonotype: Its antigen remains unknown.

Germline V CDR1 and CDR2: PRHDT, FYEKMQ (reference sequence). The CDR3 has 15 amino acids. V shed 6 bases and J 6 bases; nucleotides not matched to a gene: 10. A second about 7 to 11 cycle PCR used barcoded and J-beta primers. TCRdb analysed the 5' RACE reads with MiXCR anew, one entry per CDR3 protein. The profile shows about 640,000 distinct CDR3 sequences, 58% of them singletons. Notes on the study in general: Diversity figures derived from one million T cells were judged to underestimate the true value.

V gene TRBV13 combines with J gene TRBJ1-5; TRBD1 aligns across 8 bases. This clonotype was sampled from a man aged 60 to 69 in good health. Material for sequencing was blood. The CDR3 is CASSLGRGRGQPQHF. CDR3 nucleotide sequence: TGTGCCAGCAGTCTCGGCAGGGGGCGAGGTCAGCCCCAGCATTTT.